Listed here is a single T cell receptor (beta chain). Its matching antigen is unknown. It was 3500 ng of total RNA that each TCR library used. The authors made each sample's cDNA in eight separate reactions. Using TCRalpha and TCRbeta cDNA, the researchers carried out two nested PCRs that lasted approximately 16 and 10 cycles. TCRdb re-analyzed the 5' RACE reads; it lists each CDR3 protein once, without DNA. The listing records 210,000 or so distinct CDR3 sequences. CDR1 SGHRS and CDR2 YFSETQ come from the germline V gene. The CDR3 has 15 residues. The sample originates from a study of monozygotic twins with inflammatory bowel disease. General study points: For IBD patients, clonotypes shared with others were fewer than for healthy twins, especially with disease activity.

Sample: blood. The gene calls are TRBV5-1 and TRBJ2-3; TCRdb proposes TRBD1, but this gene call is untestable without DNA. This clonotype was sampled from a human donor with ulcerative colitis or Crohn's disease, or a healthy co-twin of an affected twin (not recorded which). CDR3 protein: CASSSQGEWTDTQYF.